The clone carrying this T cell receptor beta chain was seen at least ten times. Its specificity is not known. These data belong to a study of T cell repertoires in cytomegalovirus infection. Study as a whole: Peptides in the study included HLA-C-restricted and HLA-B-restricted CMV epitopes. From public TCR beta signatures came an indication of both CMV infection and matching HLA type. Findings and limits, study-wide: HLA-C-restricted CMV clonotypes gave the most frequent clonotype in two of eight donors. Cumulative frequency (of public TCR beta family members) identified carriers of CMV plus the relevant HLA.

This CDR3 contains 15 residues. V lost 3 bases and J lost 2; bases outside the gene matches: 2. From the reads, TCRdb called clonotypes with MiXCR, one entry per CDR3 protein. The data contain 900,000 to 950,000 distinct CDR3 sequences, roughly 30% of them singletons. Sequencing used cultured CD8+ T cells from PBMCs, obtained from culture after CMV antigen stimulation. The source of this sequence is a human donor in good health (CMV status not recorded). Some clones in this sample may be carry-over from other donors' samples. The gene calls are TRBV12-3 or TRBV12-4 and TRBJ2-7; 12 bases line up with TRBD1. The CDR3 region has the DNA TGTGCCAGCAGTTTGGGACAGGGGGCTACCTACGAGCAGTACTTC. It is translated as CASSLGQGATYEQYF.